The 31 T cell receptor beta chains given below trace back to one sample, sequenced in a study of shared clonotypes between healthy human individuals. Naive CD8 cells lacked CD45RO and underwent positive selection for CCR7, leaving out terminally differentiated effector memory CD45RA+ cells. Here immunoSEQ multiplex PCR was the method, and the copy in TCRdb shows in-frame clones only, minus some. The table shows around 2,000,000 clones, with about 95% occurring only once. Sequenced input: naive CD8+ T cells sorted from blood. The receptors come from a man younger than 30 in good health.

This clone appeared a single time. V and J are TRBV7-2 and TRBJ2-7; no clear D gene. Germline V gene sequence: CDR1 SGHTA, CDR2 FQGNSA. Trimming shortened V by 5 bases and J by 2 bases, and 16 bases separated the two germline ends. The CDR3 has 15 amino acids. The CDR3 reads CASSVEYMGPYEQYF. The CDR3 DNA sequence: TGTGCCAGCAGCGTTGAGTACATGGGTCCCTACGAGCAGTACTTC.

Points on this clone: Other DNA sequences in the same sample also yield this CDR3. The rearrangement links TRBV30 to TRBJ1-3; no definite D call. The V and J ends lost 5 bases and 4 bases respectively, with 9 bases between them. Germline-derived CDR1 and CDR2 are GTSNPN and SVGIG (reference sequence). This CDR3 is 12 amino acids long. CDR3 in amino acids: CAWDELGNTIYF. CDR3 DNA sequence: TGTGCCTGGGACGAATTGGGAAACACCATATATTTT. The variable domain in full, with the rest retrieved from reference TRBV30 and TRBJ1-3, is SQTIHQWPATLVQPVGSPLSLECTVEGTSNPNLYWYRQAAGRGLQLLFYSVGIGQISSEVPQNLSASRPQDRQFILSSKKLLLSDSGFYLCAWDELGNTIYFGEGSWLTVV.

A remark on this clone: Additional DNA sequences in this sample encode the identical CDR3. The V gene is TRBV7-9, the J gene TRBJ2-7; D unclear. V was pared by 5 bases and J by 3 bases, with 11 bases between. Germline CDR1 and CDR2: SEHNR and FQNEAQ (reference sequence). The CDR3 covers 13 residues. The CDR3 protein is CASSPGGSYEQYF. The CDR3 nucleotides are TGTGCCAGCAGCCCAGGCGGCAGCTACGAGCAGTACTTC.

As concerns this clone: Other DNA sequences of this sample code for an identical CDR3. V is TRBV11-1 and J is TRBJ2-5, with D unresolved. The CDR3 contains 14 residues. CDR1 and CDR2 from the germline V gene are SGHAT and FQDESV (reference sequence). Trimming removed 1 base at V and 2 bases at J, with 8 bases between. The CDR3 sequence: CASSLVGVQETQYF. The CDR3 DNA reads TGTGCCAGCAGCTTAGTGGGTGTTCAAGAGACCCAGTACTTC.

This chain connects TRBV29-1 to TRBJ1-2; D perhaps matches TRBD1 (6 bases). The ends were cut back, 5 bases at V and 5 bases at J, with 9 bases in the middle. Per germline, CDR1 SQVTM and CDR2 ANQGSEA. CDR3 length equals 11 residues. This CDR3 reads CSVPRGYGYTF. The CDR3, as DNA: TGCAGCGTTCCAAGGGGGTATGGCTACACCTTC.

The chain employs TRBV4-3 and TRBJ2-1, with 8 positions matching TRBD2. Germline CDR1 LGHNA, CDR2 YSLEER. This CDR3 has 15 amino acids. V shed 0 bases, J shed 9 bases, and the junction held 7 bases outside the gene matches. Written as DNA, the CDR3 is TGCGCCAGCAGCCAAGATCGGGGGGGTACTGGTGAGCAGTTCTTC. Protein sequence: CASSQDRGGTGEQFF.

V gene TRBV10-2 combines with J gene TRBJ2-1, with D unclear. CDR1 and CDR2 from the germline V gene are WSHSY and SAAADI. This CDR3 contains 13 residues. V was cut by 7 bases and J by 7 bases, with 14 bases left in between. The CDR3 reads CASTELIANEQFF. The CDR3 bases are TGCGCCAGCACCGAACTAATTGCAAATGAGCAGTTCTTC.

On this clone itself: Other DNA sequences from this sample encode an identical CDR3 as well. The chain links TRBV19 to TRBJ1-3, with unresolved D. The germline gives CDR1 LNHDA, CDR2 SQIVND (reference sequence). This CDR3 region has 13 residues. Deletions cut 0 bases from V and 2 bases from J, with 2 bases between. This CDR3 reads CASSIETGNTIYF. The DNA of the CDR3 is TGTGCCAGTAGTATAGAGACTGGAAACACCATATATTTT.

This clone occurred once. V is TRBV7-9 and J is TRBJ1-1; D is unclear. There are 13 residues in the CDR3. CDR1 and CDR2 from the germline V gene are SEHNR and FQNEAQ (reference sequence). The V end was cut by 0 bases, the J end by 6 bases, with 8 bases between. Written as DNA, the CDR3 is TGTGCCAGCAGCTTAGCCGAGACACCTGAAGCTTTCTTT. Amino acids: CASSLAETPEAFF.

The chain employs TRBV11-2 and TRBJ2-3, with D possibly being TRBD1 (5 bases). Trimming stripped 1 base from V and 0 bases from J, with 14 bases between. Per germline, CDR1 SGHAT and CDR2 FQNNGV. CDR3 length equals 17 residues. CDR3 loop: CASSLVLGQGSTDTQYF. The CDR3 region has the DNA TGTGCCAGCAGCTTAGTTTTAGGGCAGGGCAGCACAGATACGCAGTATTTT.

The chain joins TRBV6-1 to TRBJ2-5; D is uncertain. Trimming stripped 0 bases from V and 0 bases from J, with 14 bases between. In germline, CDR1 is MNHNS, CDR2 SASEGT. The CDR3 contains 17 residues. CDR3: CASSEAFTRPYQETQYF. CDR3 bases: TGTGCCAGCAGTGAAGCTTTTACGAGGCCGTACCAAGAGACCCAGTACTTC.

The chain carries TRBV19 and TRBJ2-7, with unresolved D. Looked up from germline, CDR1 is LNHDA and CDR2 is SQIVND (reference sequence). This CDR3 spans 14 amino acids. The ends were cut back, 2 bases at V and 1 base at J, with 9 bases in the middle. In DNA, the CDR3 is TGTGCCAGTAGTATAAGCCCCCTATCCTACGAGCAGTACTTC. Protein sequence: CASSISPLSYEQYF.

V is TRBV7-9 and J is TRBJ2-7, with D perhaps matching TRBD2 (6 bases). The length of the CDR3 is 13 residues. Trimming removed 5 bases at V and 5 bases at J, with 13 bases between. The germline gives CDR1 SEHNR, CDR2 FQNEAQ (reference sequence). CDR3 region: CASSVAGLDEQYF. CDR3 bases: TGTGCCAGCAGCGTCGCGGGACTGGACGAGCAGTACTTC.

The chain carries TRBV5-5 and TRBJ2-7; no clear D. Trimming took off 0 bases at V and 2 bases at J, with 6 bases between the two ends. Per the germline V gene, CDR1 is SGHKS and CDR2 is YYEKEE (reference sequence). The length of the CDR3 is 13 residues. DNA for the CDR3: TGTGCCAGCAGCTTGGGCCATGCCTACGAGCAGTACTTC. Residues: CASSLGHAYEQYF.

This chain joins TRBV19 and TRBJ1-1; 7 bases are a match to TRBD1. The V gene end was trimmed by 7 bases and the J gene end by 3 bases; junction bases not matched to a gene: 2. This CDR3 spans 12 amino acids. From germline, CDR1 is LNHDA and CDR2 SQIVND (reference sequence). The CDR3 DNA follows: TGTGCCAGTAACCAGGGGGACACTGAAGCTTTCTTT. The encoded protein is CASNQGDTEAFF.

The chain combines TRBV10-1 with TRBJ1-1, with D unresolved. V lost 5 bases and J 7 bases, leaving 14 bases between the germline ends. This CDR3 comprises 13 residues. Germline V gene sequence: CDR1 WNHNN, CDR2 SYGVQD (reference sequence). CDR3 sequence: CASSYGKEGEAFF. CDR3 nucleotides: TGCGCCAGCAGTTATGGTAAGGAAGGTGAAGCTTTCTTT.

The chain carries TRBV6-5 and TRBJ1-1, with D perhaps TRBD1 (6 bases). V dropped 4 bases and J dropped 6 bases, with 18 bases sitting between them. Germline-derived CDR1 and CDR2 are MNHEY and SVGAGI. CDR3 length: 15 amino acids. CDR3 region: CASSSEGGRGAEAFF. CDR3 DNA: TGTGCCAGCAGTTCCGAGGGGGGAAGGGGGGCTGAAGCTTTCTTT.

This clone was observed once. The rearrangement joins TRBV7-2 to TRBJ2-7; 10 nucleotides agree with TRBD1. The CDR3 consists of 15 residues. Germline V lookup: CDR1 SGHTA, CDR2 FQGNSA. Trimming took 6 bases from V and 4 from J; bases not matched to a gene: 9. CDR3 in DNA: TGTGCCAGCAGTTATAGGGGGACAGGGGCTTACGAGCAGTACTTC. Amino acids: CASSYRGTGAYEQYF.

This chain uses TRBV19 with TRBJ1-2; 8 bases agree with TRBD1. Trimming took 5 bases from V and 3 from J; bases not matched to a gene: 2. The CDR3 extends over 13 amino acids. Per the germline V gene, CDR1 is LNHDA and CDR2 is SQIVND (reference sequence). CDR3 region: CASSLTGDYGYTF. Here the CDR3 DNA reads TGTGCCAGTAGTCTGACAGGGGACTATGGCTACACCTTC.

V and J are TRBV18 and TRBJ2-3; D gene unclear. Germline CDR1 and CDR2: KGHSH and LQKENI. Deletions cut 5 bases from V and 2 bases from J, with 14 bases between. This CDR3 region has 15 residues. CDR3 residues: CASSTGSFYTDTQYF. CDR3 DNA sequence: TGTGCCAGCTCAACCGGTAGTTTCTACACAGATACGCAGTATTTT.

The genes are TRBV4-1 and TRBJ1-2, with D possibly being TRBD1 (5 bases). Germline-derived CDR1 and CDR2 are MGHRA and YSYEKL. V was pared by 2 bases and J by 4 bases, with 20 bases between. This CDR3 is built from 17 residues. The CDR3 DNA is TGCGCCAGCAGCCAATGGAGTGGGGGAGGGGATTCCTATGGCTACACCTTC. Translated: CASSQWSGGGDSYGYTF.

The chain combines TRBV7-8 with TRBJ1-1; D is perhaps TRBD1 (6 bases). The CDR3 extends over 14 amino acids. Trimming stripped 1 base from V and 7 bases from J, with 13 bases between. Per the germline V gene, CDR1 is SGHVS and CDR2 is FQNEAQ. As DNA, the CDR3 is TGTGCCAGCAGCTTAGGATCGGGGGCTGGTGAAGCTTTCTTT. It yields the protein CASSLGSGAGEAFF.

The V and J genes are TRBV30 and TRBJ2-7; D perhaps matches TRBD2 (6 bases). With 5 bases removed from V and 9 bases from J, the gap between germline ends came to 20 bases. This CDR3 comprises 13 residues. CDR1 is GTSNPN and CDR2 is SVGIG in the germline V gene (reference sequence). CDR3 sequence reads: CAWGGTGDVLQYF. CDR3 nucleotide sequence: TGTGCCTGGGGTGGGACTGGTGACGTCTTGCAGTACTTC.

J is TRBJ2-7 and V is TRBV21-1; TRBD2 is taken as the D call from the table, unchecked against the DNA. TRBV21-1 is noted as a pseudogene. CDR3 length equals 17 residues. The DNA of the CDR3 is TGTGCCAGCAGCCCCCCGTGCGGGATCGCCCTTTCCTACGAGCAGTACTTC. Translated, it gives CASSPPCGIALSYEQYF.

The J gene is TRBJ2-4, the V gene TRBV5-4; either TRBD1 or TRBD2 may fit D (5 bases each). Looked up from germline, CDR1 is SGHNT and CDR2 is YYREEE (reference sequence). CDR3 size: 14 residues. The V end lost 2 bases, the J end lost 9 bases, and 15 bases lay between the germline ends. The CDR3 loop reads CASSFMGEGVIQYF. CDR3 coding DNA: TGTGCCAGCAGCTTCATGGGGGAAGGGGTCATTCAGTACTTC.

This clone was recorded only once. Within the sample, other DNA sequences also encode this same CDR3. The chain is built from TRBV5-5 and TRBJ2-7, with TRBD1 matching over 8 bases. The CDR3 has 13 amino acids. Trimming at V came to 2 bases and at J to 2 bases, leaving 0 bases not matched to a gene. Per the germline V gene, CDR1 is SGHKS and CDR2 is YYEKEE (reference sequence). The CDR3, as DNA: TGTGCCAGCAGCTTACAGGGGGCCTACGAGCAGTACTTC. Amino acid sequence: CASSLQGAYEQYF.

This clone was observed a single time. The J gene is TRBJ2-7, the V gene TRBV11-2, with TRBD2 as a possible D gene (6 bases). Germline-derived CDR1 and CDR2 are SGHAT and FQNNGV. The CDR3 runs to 14 residues. Trimming pared 1 base from V and 7 bases from J, leaving 14 bases between. Here the CDR3 DNA reads TGTGCCAGCAGCTTAGTGGCGGAGGGAGGAGAGCAGTACTTC. Protein sequence: CASSLVAEGGEQYF. Variable domain in full (rest from reference TRBV11-2 and TRBJ2-7): EAGVAQSPRYKIIEKRQSVAFWCNPISGHATLYWYQQILGQGPKLLIQFQNNGVVDDSQLPKDRFSAERLKGVDSTLKIQPAKLEDSAVYLCASSLVAEGGEQYFGPGTRLTVT.

The genes are TRBV20-1 and TRBJ2-4; D is uncertain. Germline loops: CDR1 DFQATT, CDR2 SNEGSKA (reference sequence). V was clipped by 6 bases and J by 5 bases, with 8 bases between them. The CDR3 spans 11 residues. For the CDR3, the DNA is TGCAGTGCAAGAACAGAAAACATTCAGTACTTC. As protein: CSARTENIQYF.

The V call is TRBV5-6, the J call TRBJ1-5, with D unclear. The germline CDR1 and CDR2 sequences are SGHDT and YYEEEE. Trimming removed 4 bases at V and 7 bases at J, with 12 bases between. The CDR3 runs to 13 residues. In DNA form, the CDR3 reads TGTGCCAGCAGCCTATCCCCGGCACAGCCCCAGCATTTT. Protein sequence: CASSLSPAQPQHF.

The chain combines TRBV5-4 with TRBJ1-4; 8 nucleotides line up with TRBD1. The CDR3 sequence is 16 residues long. The ends lost 0 bases at V and 8 bases at J; junction bases unmatched: 9. Germline V lookup: CDR1 SGHNT, CDR2 YYREEE (reference sequence). The CDR3 loop reads CASSLGQGTVGEKLFF. DNA for the CDR3: TGTGCCAGCAGCTTGGGACAGGGGACGGTTGGAGAAAAACTGTTTTTT.

The genes are TRBV2 and TRBJ1-1, with no clear D. The CDR3 spans 14 residues. With 4 bases removed from V and 10 bases from J, the gap between germline ends came to 19 bases. Germline V lookup: CDR1 SNHLY, CDR2 FYNNEI. The CDR3 reads CASSGATLIAGAFF. The CDR3 DNA is TGTGCCAGCAGTGGGGCCACGCTCATCGCGGGAGCTTTCTTT.